This T cell receptor (beta chain) was captured by sequencing in a study of blood T cell repertoires in COVID-19. The CDR3 covers 13 residues. The germline V gene encodes CDR1 SGHDN and CDR2 FVKESK. The V and J ends lost 3 bases and 6 bases respectively, with 12 bases between them. Per the original methods: Nucleated cell counts were estimated from reference gene primer amplification. The table came from immunoSEQ multiplex PCR; TCRdb's copy has only in-frame clones and leaves some out. Clone size and V and J calls were adopted from that table, with D and trimming inferred from the DNA. The sample yields approximately 130,000 clones, roughly 90% seen once.

Sequences were obtained from peripheral blood. This sequence was found in a man over 45 with acute or convalescent COVID-19. V gene TRBV14 combines with J gene TRBJ2-7, with unresolved D. The CDR3 loop reads CASSHDLESEQYF. As DNA, the CDR3 is TGTGCCAGCAGCCACGACCTAGAAAGCGAGCAGTACTTC.